Listed below are T cell receptor beta chains from one sample, sequenced in a study of T-cell memory formation after mild COVID-19. TCRdb recomputed calls from the 5' RACE reads with MiXCR, one row per CDR3 protein. This sample has around 300,000 distinct CDR3 sequences, with roughly an eighth found just once. Sequencing input: PBMCs or a T cell subset sorted from them (not recorded which). The receptors stem from a man younger than 35 who had mild COVID-19 (a few samples of this study predate the infection). Cell type and time point are not known. The CDR3 runs from the conserved cysteine through the conserved F or W. The order of the fields is clone size, J gene, D gene, V gene, CDR3 DNA, CDR3 protein. A D gene is named only where the DNA matches it firmly. Clone size, where shown, is once, few, many, or a class for clones that have expanded.

.	TRBJ2-5	.	TRBV9	TGTGCCAGCAGCGTCGCCTCGACAGGCCAAGAGACCCAGTACTTC	CASSVASTGQETQYF
many	TRBJ2-7	.	TRBV9	TGTGCCAGCAGCGTAGGGCAGGGCTTAACCTACGAGCAGTACTTC	CASSVGQGLTYEQYF
many	TRBJ1-1	TRBD1	TRBV7-2	TGTGCCAGCCAGGGGGCTGGCACTGAAGCTTTCTTT	CASQGAGTEAFF
many	TRBJ2-7	.	TRBV4-1	TGCGCCAGCAGCCAGCAGGGCTCCTACGAGCAGTACTTC	CASSQQGSYEQYF
few	TRBJ2-3	.	TRBV4-3	TGCGCCAGCCGTCAGGGGCCCACAGATACGCAGTATTTT	CASRQGPTDTQYF
.	TRBJ1-1	.	TRBV27	TGTGCCAGCAGCGACGAGCCGGGGTACACTGAAGCTTTCTTT	CASSDEPGYTEAFF
many	TRBJ2-7	.	TRBV7-2	TGTGCCAGCAGCCCTGACAGCCGACGCCTAAGCGAGCAGTACTTC	CASSPDSRRLSEQYF
.	TRBJ2-1	TRBD1	TRBV25-1	TGTGCCAGCAGGGGGACAGGGGCCTACAATGAGCAGTTCTTC	CASRGTGAYNEQFF
.	TRBJ1-1	.	TRBV11-2	TGTGCCAGCAGCTCCCTCAGGGTCACTGAAGCTTTCTTT	CASSSLRVTEAFF
few	TRBJ1-1	.	TRBV9	TGTGCCAGCAGCGCGACAGCAATGAACACTGAAGCTTTCTTT	CASSATAMNTEAFF
few	TRBJ2-1	TRBD1	TRBV5-1	TGCGCCAGCAGCGCCTCGGGACAGGGTCCCCATGAGCAGTTCTTC	CASSASGQGPHEQFF
.	TRBJ1-4	.	TRBV28	TGTGCCAGCATAAGACAGACTAATGAAAAACTGTTTTTT	CASIRQTNEKLFF
.	TRBJ1-2	TRBD1	TRBV23-1	TGCGCCAGCAGTCGGGACAGGGAGGTGAAGGACTACACCTTC	CASSRDREVKDYTF
few	TRBJ2-3	.	TRBV5-6	TGTGCCAGCAGCTTGAACATTCTTGATACGCAGTATTTT	CASSLNILDTQYF
.	TRBJ2-3	TRBD1	TRBV6-2/TRBV6-3	TGTGCCAGCAGTTCTGGGACAGCAGTGCCAGATACGCAGTATTTT	CASSSGTAVPDTQYF
few	TRBJ1-5	.	TRBV12-3/TRBV12-4	TGTGCCAGCAGTTTGGGCAGGGCGGTTTATAGCAATCAGCCCCAGCATTTT	CASSLGRAVYSNQPQHF
.	TRBJ2-3	TRBD2	TRBV24-1	TGTGCCACCAGTGTTGCGGGGGCAGATACGCAGTATTTT	CATSVAGADTQYF
.	TRBJ2-3	TRBD1	TRBV2	TGTGCCAGCAGGGACCTGACAGGGAGTACTACAGATACGCAGTATTTT	CASRDLTGSTTDTQYF
many	TRBJ1-2	.	TRBV4-1	TGCGCCAGCAGCCAGGGCCGGGGGACGGCGGTCTATGGCTACACCTTC	CASSQGRGTAVYGYTF
.	TRBJ1-1	.	TRBV6-5	TGTGCCAGCAGACGTGCTCAGGGATCTGAAGCTTTCTTT	CASRRAQGSEAFF
.	TRBJ1-5	.	TRBV4-1	TGCGCCAGCAGCCAAGCCTGGACTCCTAATCAGCCCCAGCATTTT	CASSQAWTPNQPQHF
.	TRBJ2-5	.	TRBV25-1	TGTGCCAGCAGTGAAACTAGAGGGATCCAAGAGACCCAGTACTTC	CASSETRGIQETQYF
.	TRBJ1-1	.	TRBV6-2/TRBV6-3	TGTGCCAGCAGTTACTCGATGGGCAGGGGAAAAATGAACACTGAAGCTTTCTTT	CASSYSMGRGKMNTEAFF
.	TRBJ1-1	.	TRBV15	TGTGCCACCAGCAGAGCCGGGAACACTGAAGCTTTCTTT	CATSRAGNTEAFF
many	TRBJ2-6	.	TRBV12-5	TGTGCTAGTGGTTGGGCCTGGAGCAGGGGTATTAGTCAACCTGGGGCCAACGTCCTGACTTTC	CASGWAWSRGISQPGANVLTF
.	TRBJ2-1	TRBD2	TRBV7-2	TGTGCCAGCAGCTTAAACGGGGGGGCGGCCTACAATGAGCAGTTCTTC	CASSLNGGAAYNEQFF
.	TRBJ2-3	.	TRBV12-3/TRBV12-4	TGTGCCAGCAGTTCCAGGGATACGCAGTATTTT	CASSSRDTQYF
few	TRBJ2-5	.	TRBV7-2	TGTGCCAGCAGCTTAGCGCCCGCAGAGACGACCCAGTACTTC	CASSLAPAETTQYF
many	TRBJ2-3	.	TRBV20-1	TGCAGTGCTAGAGAGATAAGGGCACTCCCAAGCACAGATACGCAGTATTTT	CSAREIRALPSTDTQYF
.	TRBJ1-1	.	TRBV30	TGTGCCTGGAGTGTTCAGGGATCGGCTTTCTTT	CAWSVQGSAFF
.	TRBJ2-7	.	TRBV27	TGTGCCAGCAGTTCCTCAACCGGTCTCTGGGAGAACTACGAGCAGTACTTC	CASSSSTGLWENYEQYF
.	TRBJ2-1	.	TRBV9	TGTGCCAGCAGCGTAGAATATTTAAACTACAATGAGCAGTTCTTC	CASSVEYLNYNEQFF
few	TRBJ2-5	.	TRBV20-1	TGCAGTGCTAGAGGTCTACTCCAAGAGACCCAGTACTTC	CSARGLLQETQYF
many	TRBJ1-4	.	TRBV7-2	TGTGCCAGCAGCTTAAATCAGGAAAAACTGTTTTTT	CASSLNQEKLFF
.	TRBJ2-3	.	TRBV7-6	TGTGCCAGCAGCTTACCCTGGACAACTAGCACAGATACGCAGTATTTT	CASSLPWTTSTDTQYF
.	TRBJ2-3	TRBD1	TRBV6-2/TRBV6-3	TGTGCCAGCACCGGACAGGGGGAAGTAGCGACCACAGATACGCAGTATTTT	CASTGQGEVATTDTQYF
many	TRBJ1-1	.	TRBV5-1	TGCGCCAGCAGCCCGGTTCCCCCGGGACCGAACACTGAAGCTTTCTTT	CASSPVPPGPNTEAFF
few	TRBJ1-2	TRBD1	TRBV4-1	TGCGCCAGCAGCCAAGGGTCAGCTAGGGGGCTTCGAGGTGGCTACACCTTC	CASSQGSARGLRGGYTF
few	TRBJ2-7	.	TRBV5-1	TGCGCCAGCAGCTTGGGCCCCCCGGGACGTTACTCCTACGAGCAGTACTTC	CASSLGPPGRYSYEQYF
.	TRBJ1-2	.	TRBV12-3/TRBV12-4	TGTGCCAGCAGGTTCCAGGACAGCTATGGCTACACCTTC	CASRFQDSYGYTF